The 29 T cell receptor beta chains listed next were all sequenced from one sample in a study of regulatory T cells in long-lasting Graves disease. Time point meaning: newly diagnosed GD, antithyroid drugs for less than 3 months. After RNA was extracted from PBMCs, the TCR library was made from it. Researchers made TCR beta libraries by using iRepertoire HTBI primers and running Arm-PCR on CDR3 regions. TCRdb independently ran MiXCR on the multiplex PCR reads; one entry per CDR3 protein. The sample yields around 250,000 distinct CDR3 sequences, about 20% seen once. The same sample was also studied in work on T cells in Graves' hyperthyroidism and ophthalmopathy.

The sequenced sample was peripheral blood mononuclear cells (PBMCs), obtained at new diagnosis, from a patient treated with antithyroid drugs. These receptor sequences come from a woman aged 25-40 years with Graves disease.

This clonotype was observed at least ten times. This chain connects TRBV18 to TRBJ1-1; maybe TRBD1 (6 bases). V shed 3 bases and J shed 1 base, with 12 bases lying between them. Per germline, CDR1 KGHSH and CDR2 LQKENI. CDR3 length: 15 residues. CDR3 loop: CASSPSGAGNTEAFF. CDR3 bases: TGTGCCAGCTCACCGTCGGGGGCCGGGAACACTGAAGCTTTCTTT.

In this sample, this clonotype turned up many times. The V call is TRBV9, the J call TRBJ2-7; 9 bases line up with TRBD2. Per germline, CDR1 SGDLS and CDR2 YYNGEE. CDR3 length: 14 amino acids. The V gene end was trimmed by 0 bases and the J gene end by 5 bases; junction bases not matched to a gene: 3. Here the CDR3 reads CASSVGLAGHEQYF. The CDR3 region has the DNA TGTGCCAGCAGCGTAGGGCTAGCGGGGCACGAGCAGTACTTC.

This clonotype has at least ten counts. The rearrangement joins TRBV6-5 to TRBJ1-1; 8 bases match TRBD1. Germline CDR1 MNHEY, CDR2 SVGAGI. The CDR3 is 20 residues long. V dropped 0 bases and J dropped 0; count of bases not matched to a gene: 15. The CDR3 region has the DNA TGTGCCAGCAGTTACTCAGGCTTTGGGACAGGACCTCGGATGAACACTGAAGCTTTCTTT. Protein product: CASSYSGFGTGPRMNTEAFF.

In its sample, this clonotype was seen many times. The CDR3 loop reads CASSFNRANTGELFF. In nucleotides, the CDR3 is TGTGCCAGCAGCTTTAACAGGGCGAACACCGGGGAGCTGTTTTTT. This chain joins TRBV11-2 and TRBJ2-2; D is possibly TRBD1 (6 bases). From germline, CDR1 is SGHAT and CDR2 FQNNGV. CDR3 size: 15 residues. V gave up 3 bases and J gave up 0 bases, with 8 bases separating them.

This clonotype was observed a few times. The CDR3, as DNA: TGTGCCAGCTCCCGGACCCCGCGAAACACCGGGGAGCTGTTTTTT. Amino acids: CASSRTPRNTGELFF. The chain has TRBV19 and TRBJ2-2; D uncertain. This CDR3 has 15 residues. Deletions cut 9 bases from V and 2 bases from J, with 16 bases between. The germline gives CDR1 LNHDA, CDR2 SQIVND (reference sequence).

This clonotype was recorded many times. The CDR3 region is CASSPAASVSYGYTF. The DNA of the CDR3 is TGTGCCAGCAGTCCCGCCGCCTCCGTTAGCTATGGCTACACCTTC. The chain carries TRBV12-3 or TRBV12-4 and TRBJ1-2; D ambiguous. V was shortened by 5 bases and J by 4 bases, with 17 bases between the two germline ends. The CDR3 totals 15 residues.

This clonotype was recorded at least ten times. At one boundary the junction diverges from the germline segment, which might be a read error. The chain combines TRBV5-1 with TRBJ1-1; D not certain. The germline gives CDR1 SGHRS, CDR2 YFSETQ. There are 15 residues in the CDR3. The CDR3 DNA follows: TGTGCCAGCAGCTTGTTTCGGGCCACGAACACTGAAGCTTTCTTT. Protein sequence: CASSLFRATNTEAFF.

The CDR3 region has the DNA TGTGCCAGCAGTGAACGGCAGGTCACCGGGGAGCTGTTTTTT. It is translated as CASSERQVTGELFF. The chain has TRBV2 and TRBJ2-2; D unclear. CDR1 and CDR2 (germline): SNHLY, FYNNEI. The CDR3 contains 14 residues. V was clipped by 2 bases and J by 4 bases, with 8 bases between them.

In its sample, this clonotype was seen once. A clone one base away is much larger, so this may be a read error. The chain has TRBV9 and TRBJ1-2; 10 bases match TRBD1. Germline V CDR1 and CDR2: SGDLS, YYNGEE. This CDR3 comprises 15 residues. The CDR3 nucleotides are TGTACCAGCTCACCACCGTCGGGACAGGGGATTTTTAAGACCTTC. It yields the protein CTSSPPSGQGIFKTF.

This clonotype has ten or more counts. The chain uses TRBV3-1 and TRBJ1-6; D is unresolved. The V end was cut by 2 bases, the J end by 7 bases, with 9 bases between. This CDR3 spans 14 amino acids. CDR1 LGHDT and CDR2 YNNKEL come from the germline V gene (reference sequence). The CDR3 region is CASSQSWGNSPLHF. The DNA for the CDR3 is TGTGCCAGCAGCCAAAGTTGGGGAAATTCACCCCTCCACTTT. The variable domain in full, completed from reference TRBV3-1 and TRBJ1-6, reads DTAVSQTPKYLVTQMGNDKSIKCEQNLGHDTMYWYKQDSKKFLKIMFSYNNKELIINETVPNRFSPKSPDKAHLNLHINSLELGDSAVYFCASSQSWGNSPLHFGNGTRLTVT.

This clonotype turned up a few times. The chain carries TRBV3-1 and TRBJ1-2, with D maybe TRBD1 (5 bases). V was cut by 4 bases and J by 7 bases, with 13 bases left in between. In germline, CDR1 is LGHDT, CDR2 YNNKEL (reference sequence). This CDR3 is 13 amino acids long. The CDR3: CASSPGAARGYTF. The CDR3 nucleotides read TGTGCCAGCAGCCCCGGGGCAGCCCGTGGCTACACCTTC. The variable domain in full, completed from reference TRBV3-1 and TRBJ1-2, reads DTAVSQTPKYLVTQMGNDKSIKCEQNLGHDTMYWYKQDSKKFLKIMFSYNNKELIINETVPNRFSPKSPDKAHLNLHINSLELGDSAVYFCASSPGAARGYTFGSGTRLTVV.

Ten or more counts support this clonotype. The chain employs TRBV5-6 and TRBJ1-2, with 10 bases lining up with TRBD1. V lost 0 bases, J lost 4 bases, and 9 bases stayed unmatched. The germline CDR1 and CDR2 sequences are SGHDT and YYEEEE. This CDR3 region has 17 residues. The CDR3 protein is CASSLVGGTGVTYGYTF. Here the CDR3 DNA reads TGTGCCAGCAGCTTGGTGGGGGGGACAGGGGTGACCTATGGCTACACCTTC.

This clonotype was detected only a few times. The CDR3 coding sequence is TGTGCCACCAGCACCCCACAGGGGGCCTTAATCGGCTATGGCTACACCTTC. This codes for CATSTPQGALIGYGYTF. The chain uses TRBV15 and TRBJ1-2; 9 nucleotides line up with TRBD1. The junction had 13 bases not matched to a gene; V was cut back by 4 bases and J by 4 bases. CDR3 length: 17 residues. CDR1 and CDR2 from the germline V gene are LNHNV and YYDKDF (reference sequence).

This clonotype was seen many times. CDR3 nucleotide sequence: TGCAGTGGTACGGACTTGAACACTGAAGCTTTCTTT. Residues: CSGTDLNTEAFF. The chain has TRBV20-1 and TRBJ1-1; D uncertain. Trimming removed 7 bases from V and 0 bases from J, with 9 bases in between. Per the germline V gene, CDR1 is DFQATT and CDR2 is SNEGSKA (reference sequence). The CDR3 is 12 residues long.

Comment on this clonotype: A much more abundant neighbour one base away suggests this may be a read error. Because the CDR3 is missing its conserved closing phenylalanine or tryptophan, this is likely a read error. In DNA form, the CDR3 reads TGCAGTGCTTGTGCGGGGAACACAGATACGCAGTATTCT. Translated: CSACAGNTDTQYS. The chain combines TRBV20-1 with TRBJ2-3, with D tentatively TRBD2 (6 bases). Germline V CDR1 and CDR2: DFQATT, SNEGSKA (reference sequence). This CDR3 contains 13 residues. Trimming left V 5 bases short and J 2 bases short, with 11 bases between.

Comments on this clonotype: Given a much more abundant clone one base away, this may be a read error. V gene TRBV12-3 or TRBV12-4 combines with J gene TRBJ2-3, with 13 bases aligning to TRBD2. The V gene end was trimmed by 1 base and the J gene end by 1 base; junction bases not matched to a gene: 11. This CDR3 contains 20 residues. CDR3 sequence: CASSLGWELAGGQGTDTQYF. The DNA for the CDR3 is TGTGCCAGCAGTTTAGGGTGGGAACTAGCGGGGGGGCAGGGCACAGATACGCAGTATTTT.

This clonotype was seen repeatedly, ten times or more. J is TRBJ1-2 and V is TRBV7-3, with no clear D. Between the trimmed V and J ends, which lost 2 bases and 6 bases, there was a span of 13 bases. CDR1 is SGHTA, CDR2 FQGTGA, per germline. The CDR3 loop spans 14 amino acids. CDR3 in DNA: TGTGCCAGCAGCTTAGATCCAGTGGGGAATGGCTACACCTTC. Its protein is CASSLDPVGNGYTF.

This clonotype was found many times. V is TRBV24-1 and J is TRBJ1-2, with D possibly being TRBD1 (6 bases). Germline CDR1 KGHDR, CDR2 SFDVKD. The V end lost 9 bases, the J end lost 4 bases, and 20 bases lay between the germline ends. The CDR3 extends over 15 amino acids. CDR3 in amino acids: CATLRAGDNGYGYTF. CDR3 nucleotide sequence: TGTGCCACCCTCCGGGCCGGGGACAACGGCTATGGCTACACCTTC.

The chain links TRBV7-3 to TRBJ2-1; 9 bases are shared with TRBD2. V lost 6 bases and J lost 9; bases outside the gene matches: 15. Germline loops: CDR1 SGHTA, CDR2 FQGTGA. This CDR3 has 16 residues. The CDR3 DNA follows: TGTGCCAGCAGTCCTACTAACGCGGGGGGGCTTGGTGAGCAGTTCTTC. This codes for CASSPTNAGGLGEQFF.

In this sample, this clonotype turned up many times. CDR3 nucleotides: TGTGCCAGCAGTTACTCTAGCGGGGGGGAGACCCAGTACTTC. Amino acid sequence: CASSYSSGGETQYF. This sequence joins TRBV6-5 and TRBJ2-5; TRBD2 aligns across 10 bases. CDR1 is MNHEY and CDR2 is SVGAGI in the germline V gene. V was clipped by 0 bases and J by 5 bases; unmatched bases: 0. CDR3 length: 14 amino acids.

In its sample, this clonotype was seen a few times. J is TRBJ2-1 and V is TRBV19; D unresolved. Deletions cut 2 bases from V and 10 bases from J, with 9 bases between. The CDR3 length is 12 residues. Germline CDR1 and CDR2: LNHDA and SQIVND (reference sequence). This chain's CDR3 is CASSISRAEQFF. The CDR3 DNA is TGTGCCAGTAGTATAAGCCGGGCAGAGCAGTTCTTC.

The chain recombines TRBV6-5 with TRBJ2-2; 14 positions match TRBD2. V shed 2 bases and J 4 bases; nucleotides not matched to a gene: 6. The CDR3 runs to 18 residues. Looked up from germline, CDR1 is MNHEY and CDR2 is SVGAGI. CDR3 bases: TGTGCCAGCAGTTACCCGACTAGCGGGGGGGCGGGCACCGGGGAGCTGTTTTTT. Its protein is CASSYPTSGGAGTGELFF.

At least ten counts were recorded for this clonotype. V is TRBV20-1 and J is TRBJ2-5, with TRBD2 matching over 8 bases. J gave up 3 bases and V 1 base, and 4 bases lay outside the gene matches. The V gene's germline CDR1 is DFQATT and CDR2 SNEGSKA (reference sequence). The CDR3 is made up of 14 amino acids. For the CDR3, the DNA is TGCAGTGCTAGAGTTAGCGGGGTCGAAGAGACCCAGTACTTC. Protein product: CSARVSGVEETQYF.

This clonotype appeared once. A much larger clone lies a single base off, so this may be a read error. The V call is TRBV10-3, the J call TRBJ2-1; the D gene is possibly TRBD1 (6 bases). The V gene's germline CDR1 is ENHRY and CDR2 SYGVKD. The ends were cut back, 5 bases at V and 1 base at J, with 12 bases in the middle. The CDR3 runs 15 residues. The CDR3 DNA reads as TGTGCCATCAGTTATCAGGGGCCTTCCTACAATGAGCAGTTCTTC. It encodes CAISYQGPSYNEQFF.

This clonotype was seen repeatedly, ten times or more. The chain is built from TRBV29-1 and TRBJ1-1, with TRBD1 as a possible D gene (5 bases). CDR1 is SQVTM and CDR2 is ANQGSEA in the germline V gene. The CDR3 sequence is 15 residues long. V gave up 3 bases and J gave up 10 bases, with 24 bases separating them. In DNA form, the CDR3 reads TGCAGCGTTGATGACCTCAACCCAGGGACCGGGGGAGCTTTCTTT. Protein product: CSVDDLNPGTGGAFF.

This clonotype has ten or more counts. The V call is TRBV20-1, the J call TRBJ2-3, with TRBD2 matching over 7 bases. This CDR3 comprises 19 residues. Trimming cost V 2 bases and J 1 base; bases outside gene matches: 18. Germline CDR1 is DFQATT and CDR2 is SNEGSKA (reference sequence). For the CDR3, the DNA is TGCAGTGCTAGATCTCCCGCTGGCGGGGGTACCTTCGGCACAGATACGCAGTATTTT. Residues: CSARSPAGGGTFGTDTQYF.

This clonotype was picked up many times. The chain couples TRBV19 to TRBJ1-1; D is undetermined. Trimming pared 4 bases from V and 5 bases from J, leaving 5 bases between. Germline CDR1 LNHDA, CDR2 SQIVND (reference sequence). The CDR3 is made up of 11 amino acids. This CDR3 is CASSRETEAFF. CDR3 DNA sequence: TGTGCCAGTAGTAGGGAAACTGAAGCTTTCTTT.

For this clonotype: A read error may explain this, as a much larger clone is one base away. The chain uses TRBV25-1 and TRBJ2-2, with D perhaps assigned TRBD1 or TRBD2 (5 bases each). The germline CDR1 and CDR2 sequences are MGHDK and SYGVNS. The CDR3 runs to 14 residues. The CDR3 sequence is CASSRTGTTGEPFF. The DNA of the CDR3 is TGTGCCAGCAGTCGAACCGGGACCACCGGGGAGCCGTTTTTT.

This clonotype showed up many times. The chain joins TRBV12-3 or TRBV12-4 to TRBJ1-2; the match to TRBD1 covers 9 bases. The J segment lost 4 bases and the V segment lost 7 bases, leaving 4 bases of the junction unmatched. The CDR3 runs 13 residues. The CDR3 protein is CASTSDRGYGYTF. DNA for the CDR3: TGTGCCAGCACCTCGGACAGGGGCTATGGCTACACCTTC.